A selection of T cell receptor beta chains follows, all from one sample in a study of control samples from healthy donors and cancer patients. Produced via immunoSEQ multiplex PCR; TCRdb's table is partial and in-frame only. The profile shows around 80,000 clones, nearly 90% of them singletons. Sample: blood. These TCRs come from a woman in her fifties or sixties in good health. Each CDR3 is given without its conserved first and last residue. Fields, in order: J gene, V gene, D gene, CDR3 protein. A D gene is named only where the DNA matches it firmly.

>TRBJ2-3|TRBV14|-
ASSQVNSPDTQY
>TRBJ2-3|TRBV4-2|-
ASSQGLEGATDTQY
>TRBJ1-1|TRBV15|-
ATSRFGEGNTEAF
>TRBJ1-3|TRBV5-1|-
ASSPGTFDGNTIY
>TRBJ1-2|TRBV3-1/TRBV3-2|-
ASSQDALSNYGYT
>TRBJ2-3|TRBV9|-
ASSVDRGGTDTQY
>TRBJ1-1|TRBV10-2|TRBD1
ASQGQRAF
>TRBJ1-5|TRBV30|-
AWSGQANQPQH
>TRBJ1-4|TRBV6-5|-
ASSPRPSYEKLF
>TRBJ2-2|TRBV24-1|TRBD1
ATSDLDRQGPGELF
>TRBJ1-2|TRBV9|TRBD1
ASRAQGKHGYT
>TRBJ1-5|TRBV15|-
ATSRDRRDQPQH
>TRBJ2-1|TRBV5-1|-
ASSIPRGDGDNEQF
>TRBJ1-1|TRBV6-5|TRBD1
ASSPPTGLFTEAF
>TRBJ1-6|TRBV20-1|TRBD1
SASSPPGTGGNSPLH
>TRBJ1-3|TRBV10-3|-
AISDRGNGNTIY
>TRBJ1-5|TRBV18|-
ASSPGVGNQPQH
>TRBJ2-3|TRBV5-1|-
ASSLGSEGTDTQY
>TRBJ2-7|TRBV12-3/TRBV12-4|TRBD1
ASKMTGVYEQY
>TRBJ2-7|TRBV19|TRBD2
ASKSREGYEQY
>TRBJ1-1|TRBV29-1|-
SVVHRVIGANTEAF
>TRBJ1-1|TRBV5-1|-
ASSLEGVGTEAF
>TRBJ2-1|TRBV5-1|-
ASSPTPRQLANEQF